This T cell receptor beta chain was documented in a study of T cell responses to AZD1222 COVID-19 vaccine. Study-wide points: The study identified only six AZD1222 recipients as seropositive at baseline. The sample set comprised mostly white British donors with more females, and clonal diversity was possibly underestimated. The span of vaccine-associated CD4 TCRs extended across spike, with dominance at 160-218 and 743-854.

This CDR3 has 13 residues. The germline CDR1 and CDR2 sequences are SEHNR and FQNEAQ (reference sequence). The V gene lost 5 bases and the J gene lost 7 bases, with 9 bases spanning the gap. In the case of this clone: Its specificity is not known.

Method: immunoSEQ multiplex PCR; TCRdb's copy keeps in-frame clones and lacks some. The table has about 180,000 clones, approximately 90% seen once. Source: peripheral blood, taken on day 0 of AZD1222 vaccination. This clonotype was obtained from an adult in good health. V gene TRBV7-9 combines with J gene TRBJ1-6; D is unresolved. In DNA, the CDR3 is TGTGCCAGCAGCGATAATAAGAATTCACCCCTCCACTTT. This sequence encodes CASSDNKNSPLHF.